This TCR beta chain was captured in a study of T cell responses to AZD1222 COVID-19 vaccine. V gave up 6 bases and J gave up 2 bases; unmatched junction bases: 7. Germline V gene lookup returns CDR1 LNHDA and CDR2 SQIVND (reference sequence). The CDR3 has 15 amino acids. Using immunoSEQ multiplex PCR, the repertoire was profiled, and TCRdb retains in-frame clones only, with some absent. The sample lists about 88,000 clones, 90% occurring once. The source material was peripheral blood, sampled 28 days after the second AZD1222 dose. This clonotype was sampled from an adult who received the AZD1222 COVID-19 vaccine. This rearrangement joins TRBV19 to TRBJ1-3; 7 positions agree with TRBD1. CDR3 nucleotides: TGTGCCAGTAGGATCCCGACAGGGACTGGAAACACCATATATTTT. Amino acid sequence: CASRIPTGTGNTIYF.